This T cell receptor beta chain was retrieved from a study of T cells after yellow fever vaccination. In the study overall: Those fractions that held only low numbers of cells were prepared using the SMART-Seq v4 Ultra Low Input RNA kit.

The germline V and J ends were trimmed by 0 bases and 9 bases, with 12 bases remaining between them. Germline lookup yields CDR1 SGHTA and CDR2 FQGTGA. This CDR3 comprises 14 residues. This clonotype was observed a handful of times. TCRdb re-called the 5' RACE reads with MiXCR, one entry per CDR3 protein. Here the sample spans under 550,000 distinct CDR3 sequences, 21% being singletons. The chain links TRBV7-3 to TRBJ2-1; D not resolved. The TCR originated in a man younger than 35 who received the YFV17D yellow fever vaccine. Source: PBMCs, taken roughly 23 days after the first yellow fever vaccination. The CDR3 region is CASSLTTSSGEQFF. CDR3 DNA: TGTGCCAGCAGCTTAACGACATCCTCTGGTGAGCAGTTCTTC.